A selection of T cell receptor beta chains follows, all from one sample in a study of tumor-infiltrating lymphocytes in localized non-small cell lung cancer. Some clones are missing from TCRdb's copy, which holds only in-frame ones; the method was immunoSEQ multiplex PCR. This sample has around 10,000 clones, with 45% to 70% found just once. Specimen: uninvolved lung tissue not adjacent to the tumor. All receptors come from a human donor with non-small cell lung cancer. CDR3s include the opening cysteine and the closing phenylalanine or tryptophan. Each record gives: V gene, D gene, clone size, J gene, CDR3 protein, CDR3 DNA. The D gene is left open where the match is weak. A row's size may be missing; if present it is once, few, many or a size class.

v_gene: TRBV5-4; d_gene: -; abundance: -; j_gene: TRBJ2-7; CDR3aa: CASSLLGVGEQYF; CDR3nt: TGTGCCAGCAGCTTGCTGGGGGTGGGGGAGCAGTACTTC
v_gene: TRBV27; d_gene: TRBD2; abundance: -; j_gene: TRBJ2-7; CDR3aa: CASSPWGTSSYEQYF; CDR3nt: TGTGCCAGCAGTCCCTGGGGGACTAGCTCCTACGAGCAGTACTTC
v_gene: TRBV6-5; d_gene: -; abundance: -; j_gene: TRBJ2-7; CDR3aa: CATLRVGASSYEQYF; CDR3nt: TGTGCCACCCTACGGGTCGGCGCAAGCTCCTACGAGCAGTACTTC
v_gene: TRBV27; d_gene: -; abundance: -; j_gene: TRBJ2-2; CDR3aa: CATTLRPVSNTGELFF; CDR3nt: TGTGCCACCACGTTGAGGCCCGTCTCTAACACCGGGGAGCTGTTTTTT
v_gene: TRBV6-5; d_gene: TRBD1; abundance: -; j_gene: TRBJ2-7; CDR3aa: CASSPGTGNEQYF; CDR3nt: TGTGCCAGCAGCCCCGGGACAGGGAACGAGCAGTACTTC
v_gene: TRBV21-1; d_gene: -; abundance: -; j_gene: TRBJ2-5; CDR3aa: CASSGGTGVVTQYF; CDR3nt: TGTGCCAGCAGTGGGGGAACAGGGGTAGTGACCCAGTACTTC
v_gene: TRBV14; d_gene: -; abundance: -; j_gene: TRBJ1-2; CDR3aa: CASSRNREKGGYTF; CDR3nt: TGTGCCAGCAGCCGGAACAGGGAGAAGGGTGGCTACACCTTC
v_gene: TRBV7-6; d_gene: -; abundance: -; j_gene: TRBJ2-5; CDR3aa: CASSLQPEQHQETQYF; CDR3nt: TGTGCCAGCAGCTTACAGCCTGAGCAGCACCAAGAGACCCAGTACTTC
v_gene: TRBV2; d_gene: -; abundance: -; j_gene: TRBJ1-1; CDR3aa: CASRTGGGEAFF; CDR3nt: TGTGCCAGCAGGACCGGGGGGGGTGAAGCTTTCTTT
v_gene: TRBV5-1; d_gene: -; abundance: -; j_gene: TRBJ2-7; CDR3aa: CASSLGGFYEQYF; CDR3nt: TGCGCCAGCAGCTTAGGGGGGTTCTACGAGCAGTACTTC
v_gene: TRBV7-6; d_gene: TRBD1; abundance: medium-sized; j_gene: TRBJ1-2; CDR3aa: CASSLEGTGGDGYTF; CDR3nt: TGTGCCAGCAGCTTAGAAGGGACAGGGGGCGATGGCTACACCTTC
v_gene: TRBV13; d_gene: -; abundance: -; j_gene: TRBJ2-2; CDR3aa: CASSFEGLGTGELFF; CDR3nt: TGTGCCAGCAGCTTTGAGGGTCTCGGCACCGGGGAGCTGTTTTTT
v_gene: TRBV19; d_gene: TRBD1; abundance: -; j_gene: TRBJ1-1; CDR3aa: CASSIEGGPQGGTEAFF; CDR3nt: TGTGCCAGTAGTATTGAAGGGGGCCCCCAAGGTGGGACTGAAGCTTTCTTT
v_gene: TRBV28; d_gene: -; abundance: -; j_gene: TRBJ2-2; CDR3aa: CASSTLTTGELFF; CDR3nt: TGTGCCAGCAGCACTTTAACTACCGGGGAGCTGTTTTTT
v_gene: TRBV9; d_gene: -; abundance: -; j_gene: TRBJ1-3; CDR3aa: CASSIPGSSGNTIYF; CDR3nt: TGTGCCAGCAGCATTCCAGGCTCCTCTGGAAACACCATATATTTT
v_gene: TRBV7-9; d_gene: -; abundance: -; j_gene: TRBJ2-3; CDR3aa: CASSSRGDTQYF; CDR3nt: TGTGCCAGCAGCTCTAGGGGAGATACGCAGTATTTT
v_gene: TRBV4-3; d_gene: TRBD2; abundance: -; j_gene: TRBJ2-3; CDR3aa: CASSHGLAGTLNTQYF; CDR3nt: TGCGCCAGCAGCCACGGACTAGCGGGGACATTAAATACGCAGTATTTT
v_gene: TRBV5-1; d_gene: TRBD1; abundance: -; j_gene: TRBJ1-5; CDR3aa: CASSQQGAINQPQHF; CDR3nt: TGCGCCAGCAGCCAACAGGGGGCGATTAATCAGCCCCAGCATTTT
v_gene: TRBV7-2; d_gene: -; abundance: -; j_gene: TRBJ2-3; CDR3aa: CASSSGRDTQYF; CDR3nt: TGTGCCAGCAGCTCCGGGAGAGATACGCAGTATTTT
v_gene: TRBV20-1; d_gene: -; abundance: -; j_gene: TRBJ1-2; CDR3aa: CSGPPSGYTF; CDR3nt: TGCAGTGGTCCCCCAAGCGGCTACACCTTC
v_gene: TRBV2; d_gene: -; abundance: few; j_gene: TRBJ1-1; CDR3aa: CASSEPGGNTEAFF; CDR3nt: TGTGCCAGCAGTGAGCCAGGCGGGAACACTGAAGCTTTCTTT
v_gene: TRBV25-1; d_gene: -; abundance: -; j_gene: TRBJ2-1; CDR3aa: CASSLLGNEQFF; CDR3nt: TGTGCCAGCAGCTTACTGGGGAATGAGCAGTTCTTC
v_gene: TRBV2; d_gene: -; abundance: -; j_gene: TRBJ1-5; CDR3aa: CASSLSRAGNQPQHF; CDR3nt: TGTGCCAGCAGTCTCAGCCGTGCGGGGAATCAGCCCCAGCATTTT
v_gene: TRBV28; d_gene: TRBD1; abundance: once; j_gene: TRBJ1-6; CDR3aa: CASSRKGALNNSPLHF; CDR3nt: TGTGCCAGCAGTCGAAAGGGGGCCCTTAATAATTCACCCCTCCACTTT
v_gene: TRBV5-1; d_gene: TRBD1; abundance: -; j_gene: TRBJ2-7; CDR3aa: CASSMTGTYEQYF; CDR3nt: TGCGCCAGCTCGATGACAGGGACCTACGAGCAGTACTTC
v_gene: TRBV27; d_gene: -; abundance: few; j_gene: TRBJ2-1; CDR3aa: CASAPGHHNEQFF; CDR3nt: TGTGCCAGTGCCCCGGGACACCACAATGAGCAGTTCTTC
v_gene: TRBV7-9; d_gene: TRBD1; abundance: once; j_gene: TRBJ2-2; CDR3aa: CASRLQGDTGELFF; CDR3nt: TGTGCCAGCAGACTACAGGGGGACACCGGGGAGCTGTTTTTT
v_gene: TRBV11-2; d_gene: TRBD2; abundance: -; j_gene: TRBJ2-1; CDR3aa: CASSLAASGVRNEQFF; CDR3nt: TGTGCCAGCAGCTTAGCCGCTAGCGGGGTGAGGAATGAGCAGTTCTTC
v_gene: TRBV19; d_gene: -; abundance: few; j_gene: TRBJ1-2; CDR3aa: CASSIYYGYTF; CDR3nt: TGTGCCAGTAGTATATACTATGGCTACACCTTC
v_gene: TRBV6-1; d_gene: TRBD1; abundance: -; j_gene: TRBJ1-2; CDR3aa: CASSVSGQDYGYTF; CDR3nt: TGTGCCAGCAGTGTTTCTGGACAGGATTATGGCTACACCTTC
v_gene: TRBV15; d_gene: -; abundance: few; j_gene: TRBJ2-5; CDR3aa: CATSREASEETQYF; CDR3nt: TGTGCCACCAGCAGAGAAGCTAGCGAAGAGACCCAGTACTTC
v_gene: TRBV7-2; d_gene: -; abundance: -; j_gene: TRBJ2-1; CDR3aa: CASSLEPLNEQFF; CDR3nt: TGTGCCAGCAGCTTAGAACCACTCAATGAGCAGTTCTTC
v_gene: TRBV28; d_gene: -; abundance: -; j_gene: TRBJ1-5; CDR3aa: CASSPQQNSNQPQHF; CDR3nt: TGTGCCAGCAGTCCTCAGCAAAATAGCAATCAGCCCCAGCATTTT
v_gene: TRBV11-2; d_gene: -; abundance: -; j_gene: TRBJ1-5; CDR3aa: CASSSPGQPQHF; CDR3nt: TGTGCCAGCAGCTCCCCCGGCCAGCCCCAGCATTTT
v_gene: TRBV5-1; d_gene: -; abundance: -; j_gene: TRBJ2-7; CDR3aa: CASSLVPGSYEQYF; CDR3nt: TGCGCCAGCAGCTTGGTCCCAGGGAGCTACGAGCAGTACTTC
v_gene: TRBV6-4; d_gene: TRBD2; abundance: -; j_gene: TRBJ2-3; CDR3aa: CASSDSGGASDTQYF; CDR3nt: TGTGCCAGCAGTGACAGCGGGGGGGCCTCAGATACGCAGTATTTT
v_gene: TRBV5-6; d_gene: TRBD1; abundance: -; j_gene: TRBJ1-6; CDR3aa: CASSFAAGGPLSYNSPLHF; CDR3nt: TGTGCCAGCAGCTTTGCGGCAGGGGGTCCTCTATCCTATAATTCACCCCTCCACTTT
v_gene: TRBV5-6; d_gene: -; abundance: -; j_gene: TRBJ2-3; CDR3aa: CASSFQDTQYF; CDR3nt: TGTGCCAGCAGCTTTCAAGATACGCAGTATTTT
v_gene: TRBV7-9; d_gene: -; abundance: -; j_gene: TRBJ2-1; CDR3aa: CAGEGVSYNEQFF; CDR3nt: TGTGCCGGGGAAGGGGTCTCCTACAATGAGCAGTTCTTC
v_gene: TRBV27; d_gene: TRBD1; abundance: -; j_gene: TRBJ1-2; CDR3aa: CASSLSTVLQGGGYTF; CDR3nt: TGTGCCAGCAGTTTATCCACAGTGTTGCAGGGGGGTGGCTACACCTTC
v_gene: TRBV4-2; d_gene: -; abundance: -; j_gene: TRBJ2-3; CDR3aa: CASSQDLTDTQYF; CDR3nt: TGTGCCAGCAGCCAAGATCTCACAGATACGCAGTATTTT
v_gene: TRBV7-2; d_gene: TRBD1; abundance: -; j_gene: TRBJ2-7; CDR3aa: CASSRGPSYEQYF; CDR3nt: TGTGCCAGCAGCAGGGGGCCCTCCTACGAGCAGTACTTC
v_gene: TRBV7-8; d_gene: TRBD1; abundance: -; j_gene: TRBJ2-7; CDR3aa: CASRRGGGTGVSYEQYF; CDR3nt: TGTGCCAGCAGACGTGGGGGGGGGACAGGGGTCTCCTACGAGCAGTACTTC
v_gene: TRBV14; d_gene: -; abundance: -; j_gene: TRBJ1-2; CDR3aa: CASSPRGRFYGYTF; CDR3nt: TGTGCCAGCAGCCCCCGTGGGAGGTTCTATGGCTACACCTTC
v_gene: TRBV14; d_gene: -; abundance: medium-sized; j_gene: TRBJ2-7; CDR3aa: CASSHLGRAPYEQYF; CDR3nt: TGTGCCAGCAGCCATCTGGGGCGGGCCCCCTACGAGCAGTACTTC
v_gene: TRBV27; d_gene: -; abundance: few; j_gene: TRBJ2-5; CDR3aa: CASSLSRLSRETQYF; CDR3nt: TGTGCCAGCAGTTTATCGCGACTGTCAAGGGAGACCCAGTACTTC
v_gene: TRBV6-5; d_gene: -; abundance: few; j_gene: TRBJ1-1; CDR3aa: CASSYLVGRRGTEAFF; CDR3nt: TGTGCCAGCAGTTACCTTGTGGGGCGCAGGGGAACTGAAGCTTTCTTT
v_gene: TRBV21-1; d_gene: -; abundance: -; j_gene: TRBJ1-6; CDR3aa: CASSKRLRDRGRSPLHF; CDR3nt: TGTGCCAGCAGCAAAAGACTCCGGGACAGGGGTCGTTCACCCCTCCACTTT
v_gene: TRBV5-8; d_gene: TRBD1; abundance: few; j_gene: TRBJ1-1; CDR3aa: CASSDDRGLNTEAFF; CDR3nt: TGTGCCAGCAGCGATGACAGGGGGCTGAACACTGAAGCTTTCTTT
v_gene: TRBV2; d_gene: TRBD1; abundance: once; j_gene: TRBJ1-5; CDR3aa: CASRGQLGGQPQHF; CDR3nt: TGTGCCAGCAGGGGACAGTTGGGAGGACAGCCCCAGCATTTT
v_gene: TRBV9; d_gene: -; abundance: medium-sized; j_gene: TRBJ1-1; CDR3aa: CASSVDEGRRAEAFF; CDR3nt: TGTGCCAGCAGCGTAGATGAGGGTAGAAGGGCTGAAGCTTTCTTT
v_gene: TRBV28; d_gene: TRBD1; abundance: -; j_gene: TRBJ1-2; CDR3aa: CASSSGGGHYGYTF; CDR3nt: TGTGCCAGCAGCTCAGGGGGCGGACACTATGGCTACACCTTC
v_gene: TRBV28; d_gene: -; abundance: few; j_gene: TRBJ1-1; CDR3aa: CASSSYTEAFF; CDR3nt: TGTGCCAGCAGTTCTTACACTGAAGCTTTCTTT
v_gene: TRBV21-1; d_gene: -; abundance: -; j_gene: TRBJ1-5; CDR3aa: CASSKGWGGNSNQPQHF; CDR3nt: TGTGCCAGCAGCAAAGGATGGGGGGGAAATAGCAATCAGCCCCAGCATTTT
v_gene: TRBV5-6; d_gene: TRBD1; abundance: -; j_gene: TRBJ2-7; CDR3aa: CASSLDGTGYHEQYF; CDR3nt: TGTGCCAGCAGCTTGGACGGGACAGGGTACCACGAGCAGTACTTC
v_gene: TRBV11-3; d_gene: TRBD1; abundance: medium-sized; j_gene: TRBJ1-1; CDR3aa: CASSLEGGTGEAFF; CDR3nt: TGTGCCAGCAGCTTAGAGGGGGGGACAGGGGAAGCTTTCTTT
v_gene: TRBV7-8; d_gene: -; abundance: -; j_gene: TRBJ1-5; CDR3aa: CASSLDKGNQPQHF; CDR3nt: TGTGCCAGCAGCTTAGACAAGGGAAATCAGCCCCAGCATTTT
v_gene: TRBV6-6; d_gene: TRBD1; abundance: -; j_gene: TRBJ2-1; CDR3aa: CASSYDRGEFF; CDR3nt: TGTGCCAGCAGTTACGACAGGGGAGAGTTCTTC